One and the same sample provided the 21 T cell receptor beta chains below, sequenced in a study of cytomegalovirus exposure and HLA in healthy donors. This PCR relied on a set of 60 Vbeta primers and 13 Jbeta primers. Clones were sequenced by immunoSEQ multiplex PCR, and TCRdb holds only the in-frame ones, with some missing. The sample consists of some 160,000 clones, roughly 87% of them appearing once. What was sequenced was PBMCs. The origin of the receptors is a woman in her fifties or sixties in good health and CMV-seronegative.

V and J are TRBV18 and TRBJ1-1, with TRBD1 as a possible D gene (5 bases). There are 13 residues in the CDR3. V was pared by 3 bases and J by 7 bases, with 12 bases between. From germline, CDR1 is KGHSH and CDR2 LQKENI. The CDR3 nucleotides are TGTGCCAGCTCACCGTCTCAGGGCAGTGAAGCTTTCTTT. This codes for CASSPSQGSEAFF.

The chain combines TRBV5-1 with TRBJ1-1; TRBD1 aligns across 7 bases. Germline lookup yields CDR1 SGHRS and CDR2 YFSETQ. V was clipped by 4 bases and J by 1 base; unmatched bases: 1. This CDR3 spans 13 amino acids. The CDR3 DNA reads as TGCGCCAGCAGCACAGGGGAGAACACTGAAGCTTTCTTT. Translated, it gives CASSTGENTEAFF.

V usage is TRBV9 and J usage is TRBJ1-4; TRBD1 aligns across 11 bases. V gave up 4 bases and J gave up 10 bases; unmatched junction bases: 9. The CDR3 is 15 amino acids. The germline V gene encodes CDR1 SGDLS and CDR2 YYNGEE. CDR3 DNA: TGTGCCAGCAGCACAGAACCCGGGACAGGGGGAAAACTGTTTTTT. This codes for CASSTEPGTGGKLFF.

The chain carries TRBV9 and TRBJ2-5, with D perhaps matching TRBD2 (7 bases). Germline V gene sequence: CDR1 SGDLS, CDR2 YYNGEE. V gave up 0 bases and J gave up 1 base, with 13 bases separating them. The CDR3 has 16 residues. The CDR3 here is CASSVAGGPPQETQYF. CDR3 DNA sequence: TGTGCCAGCAGCGTAGCCGGGGGGCCCCCCCAAGAGACCCAGTACTTC.

The chain is built from TRBV15 and TRBJ2-7; TRBD2 aligns across 10 bases. Germline CDR1 is LNHNV and CDR2 is YYDKDF (reference sequence). CDR3 length: 15 residues. V shed 5 bases, J shed 1 base, and the junction held 5 bases outside the gene matches. The CDR3 loop is CATSLGLAASYEQYF. In DNA, the CDR3 is TGTGCCACCAGCCTTGGACTAGCGGCTTCCTACGAGCAGTACTTC.

V and J are TRBV27 and TRBJ1-2; 8 bases agree with TRBD1. The CDR3 covers 16 residues. Germline V gene sequence: CDR1 MNHEY, CDR2 SMNVEV (reference sequence). Trimming cost V 4 bases and J 0 bases; bases outside gene matches: 7. For the CDR3, the DNA is TGTGCCAGCAGTTGGCGTACGGACAGGGCTAACTATGGCTACACCTTC. This sequence encodes CASSWRTDRANYGYTF.

V gene TRBV28 combines with J gene TRBJ2-7; a weak D match, TRBD2 (5 bases). Trimming took 4 bases from V and 3 from J, leaving 7 bases between them. The CDR3 has 12 residues. CDR1 and CDR2 (germline): MDHEN, SYDVKM. Here the CDR3 DNA reads TGTGCCAGCAGTTGGACTGACTACGAGCAGTACTTC. Its translation: CASSWTDYEQYF.

The chain has TRBV11-1 and TRBJ2-3, with 9 bases fitting TRBD1. Germline CDR1 and CDR2: SGHAT and FQDESV (reference sequence). The CDR3 totals 15 residues. With 5 bases clipped from V and 5 bases from J, the junction kept 8 bases outside the gene matches. CDR3 loop: CASSTRRQGVDTQYF. The CDR3 nucleotides are TGTGCCAGCAGCACCCGCCGACAGGGGGTAGATACGCAGTATTTT.

This chain uses TRBV2 with TRBJ1-2, with D possibly matching TRBD1 (6 bases). Looked up from germline, CDR1 is SNHLY and CDR2 is FYNNEI. The CDR3 runs to 16 residues. V was shortened by 6 bases and J by 4 bases, with 21 bases between the two germline ends. The CDR3 loop is CASRPDTGLVSYGYTF. In nucleotides, the CDR3 is TGTGCCAGCAGACCTGATACAGGGCTAGTCAGCTATGGCTACACCTTC. The full variable domain, its missing parts supplied by reference TRBV2 and TRBJ1-2, is EPEVTQTPSHQVTQMGQEVILRCVPISNHLYFYWYRQILGQKVEFLVSFYNNEISEKSEIFDDQFSVERPDGSNFTLKIRSTKLEDSAMYFCASRPDTGLVSYGYTFGSGTRLTVV.

This clone was counted a few times. This chain joins TRBV25-1 and TRBJ2-1, with 13 bases aligning to TRBD2. Germline V gene sequence: CDR1 MGHDK, CDR2 SYGVNS. The CDR3 extends over 15 amino acids. The ends lost 4 bases at V and 6 bases at J; junction bases unmatched: 3. The CDR3 DNA reads as TGTGCCAGCAGTGGGACTAGCGGGGGATCCAATGAGCAGTTCTTC. Translated: CASSGTSGGSNEQFF.

This chain connects TRBV25-1 to TRBJ2-7, with D hard to call. With 8 bases removed from V and 0 bases from J, the gap between germline ends came to 5 bases. The CDR3 loop spans 11 amino acids. CDR1 and CDR2 from the germline V gene are MGHDK and SYGVNS. This CDR3 reads CASRHSYEQYF. The CDR3, as DNA: TGTGCCAGCCGACACTCCTACGAGCAGTACTTC.

The V and J genes are TRBV11-2 and TRBJ2-5; 7 bases are a match to TRBD1. J was trimmed by 5 bases and V by 6 bases; bases with no gene match: 6. This CDR3 has 13 amino acids. Germline-derived CDR1 and CDR2 are SGHAT and FQNNGV. CDR3 loop: CASRPDRAETQYF. The CDR3 coding sequence is TGTGCCAGCAGACCCGACAGGGCTGAGACCCAGTACTTC.

This clone was seen once. V and J are TRBV28 and TRBJ1-4, with D maybe TRBD1 (6 bases). Germline V gene sequence: CDR1 MDHEN, CDR2 SYDVKM. The CDR3 sequence is 15 residues long. V lost 2 bases to trimming and J lost 3 bases, with 10 bases between them. The CDR3 DNA reads TGTGCCAGCAGTTTACCCCAGGGGTCTAATGAAAAACTGTTTTTT. Translating gives CASSLPQGSNEKLFF.

CDR3 nucleotides: TGTGCCAGTAGTATCGAGGGTAACACTGAAGCTTTCTTT. The encoded protein is CASSIEGNTEAFF. This rearrangement joins TRBV19 to TRBJ1-1, with D unclear. Trimming cost V 3 bases and J 2 bases, with 7 bases left between them. CDR1 LNHDA and CDR2 SQIVND come from the germline V gene (reference sequence). The CDR3 runs 13 residues.

This rearrangement joins TRBV9 to TRBJ1-2; D might be TRBD1 (5 bases). The V gene's germline CDR1 is SGDLS and CDR2 YYNGEE. The CDR3 is 11 residues long. Trimming removed 3 bases at V and 7 bases at J, with 7 bases between. This chain's CDR3 is CASSGGGGYTF. DNA for the CDR3: TGTGCCAGCAGCGGGGGCGGTGGCTACACCTTC. Full variable domain (outside the CDR3, taken from reference TRBV9 and TRBJ1-2): DSGVTQTPKHLITATGQRVTLRCSPRSGDLSVYWYQQSLDQGLQFLIQYYNGEERAKGNILERFSAQQFPDLHSELNLSSLELGDSALYFCASSGGGGYTFGSGTRLTVV.

This clone has a single count. The chain uses TRBV30 and TRBJ1-2; 8 nucleotides agree with TRBD1. CDR1 GTSNPN and CDR2 SVGIG come from the germline V gene (reference sequence). The ends lost 8 bases at V and 3 bases at J; junction bases unmatched: 11. This CDR3 comprises 14 residues. The CDR3 DNA reads as TGTGCCCGGACAGGGAAAATTCTTGACTATGGCTACACCTTC. Encoded protein: CARTGKILDYGYTF.

This chain links TRBV6-1 with TRBJ2-6, with D possibly matching TRBD2 (5 bases). The CDR3 is 13 amino acids. Trimming stripped 3 bases from V and 5 bases from J, with 5 bases between. CDR1 is MNHNS, CDR2 SASEGT, per germline. CDR3 DNA: TGTGCCAGCAGTGACGGGAGGGCCAACGTCCTGACTTTC. The encoded protein is CASSDGRANVLTF.

This sequence joins TRBV28 and TRBJ1-2; no clear D gene. V lost 5 bases, J lost 4 bases, and 17 bases lay in between. The CDR3 is 15 amino acids. Germline V lookup: CDR1 MDHEN, CDR2 SYDVKM. CDR3 amino acids: CASSPPRSRAYGYTF. CDR3 nucleotides: TGTGCCAGCAGTCCCCCCCGGTCGAGAGCCTATGGCTACACCTTC.

The chain joins TRBV29-1 to TRBJ2-1; D not certain. The CDR3 extends over 13 amino acids. V was shortened by 0 bases and J by 7 bases, with 10 bases between the two germline ends. Germline V gives CDR1 SQVTM, CDR2 ANQGSEA. The CDR3 bases are TGCAGCGTTGAAGATCGGGTCGGTAATGAGCAGTTCTTC. Translation gives CSVEDRVGNEQFF.

The chain has TRBV6-1 and TRBJ2-6; D might be TRBD2 (5 bases). CDR3 length: 17 residues. The germline V gene has CDR1 MNHNS and CDR2 SASEGT. V lost 1 base, J lost 2 bases, and 12 bases lay in between. The CDR3 region is CASSEGSILAGANVLTF. The CDR3 DNA sequence: TGTGCCAGCAGTGAAGGGTCCATACTAGCTGGGGCCAACGTCCTGACTTTC.

The CDR3 DNA reads as TGTGCCAGTAGTCGATTTGCCGGATCCGGGACAGGGGGCTCTGGGGCCAACGTCCTGACTTTC. Its protein product is CASSRFAGSGTGGSGANVLTF. The J gene is TRBJ2-6, the V gene TRBV19, with 11 bases aligning to TRBD1. V shed 5 bases, J shed 0 bases, and the junction held 15 bases outside the gene matches. The CDR3 is made up of 21 amino acids. Germline V lookup: CDR1 LNHDA, CDR2 SQIVND (reference sequence).